A selection of T cell receptor beta chains follows, all from one sample in a study of tumor-infiltrating lymphocytes in primary liver carcinoma. A single record per CDR3 protein comes from TCRdb applying MiXCR to the multiplex PCR reads. The profile covers about 310,000 distinct CDR3 sequences, with almost 60% appearing a single time and more than 15% taken by the ten largest. Sequencing was done on a sample of peripheral blood. These receptors came from a woman aged 25-40 years with primary liver carcinoma and hepatitis B virus infection. Both conserved end residues are part of each CDR3. The D gene is left open where the match is weak. Some rows mark clone size as missing; the rest say once, few, many or name a class of expanded clone.

CDR3nt,CDR3aa,d_gene,v_gene,j_gene,abundance
TGCGCCAGCAGGGACAGGGAAGGCCACACCTTC,CASRDREGHTF,TRBD1,TRBV10-1,TRBJ1-2,once
TGTGCCATCAGGGACCCGAACACCGGGGAGCTGTTTTTT,CAIRDPNTGELFF,NA,TRBV6-6,TRBJ2-2,few
TGTGCCAGCAGCCAAGTTGGCCAGCTGGTTGAGCAGTACTTC,CASSQVGQLVEQYF,NA,TRBV4-2,TRBJ2-7,few
TGTGCCAGCAGCTTAACGGAGGGCCGGAATCAGCCCCAGCATTTT,CASSLTEGRNQPQHF,NA,TRBV7-9,TRBJ1-5,few
TGTGCCAACAGTTACTCGGGCAGAAATAATGGAAAACTGTTTTTT,CANSYSGRNNGKLFF,NA,TRBV6-5,TRBJ1-4,NA
TGTGCCAGTAGCCTTAACAGGGACACTGAAGCTTTCTTT,CASSLNRDTEAFF,NA,TRBV19,TRBJ1-1,few
TGTGCCAGCAGCCCCTTCTCGGGGGCGACCAAAAACATTCAGTACTTC,CASSPFSGATKNIQYF,NA,TRBV7-9,TRBJ2-4,many
TGTGCCAGCAGTTACTCGCTAACGGCTGACTCTGGGGCCAACGTCCTGACTTTC,CASSYSLTADSGANVLTF,NA,TRBV6-2/TRBV6-3,TRBJ2-6,many
TGTGCCAGCGGCGTACAGGTCCTAACTGGTAATGAGCAGTTCTTC,CASGVQVLTGNEQFF,NA,TRBV11-2,TRBJ2-1,NA
TGTGCCAGCAGCTTGGAAGGGAGGGGTTGGGCCCAGTACTTC,CASSLEGRGWAQYF,TRBD2,TRBV5-4,TRBJ2-5,few
TGTGCCAGCAGCTTAGGGGAGACTCCCAACTACGAGCAGTACTTC,CASSLGETPNYEQYF,NA,TRBV6-6,TRBJ2-7,few
TGTGCCAGCAGCTTAATTCAGGGCGCCGAGCAGTACTTC,CASSLIQGAEQYF,NA,TRBV11-3,TRBJ2-7,many
TGTGCCAGCCGTAACCAAGGGGGGACGGCTTTCTTT,CASRNQGGTAFF,NA,TRBV6-5,TRBJ1-1,few
TGTGCCAGCAGGTCGGGACTAGCGGTTATTACGCAGTATTTT,CASRSGLAVITQYF,TRBD2,TRBV6-2/TRBV6-3,TRBJ2-3,few
TGTGCCAGCAGCTTAGAAGGACCCTACGAGCAGTACTTC,CASSLEGPYEQYF,NA,TRBV11-2,TRBJ2-7,many
TGTGCCAGCGGCAGGGACGGAGATCAGCAGTTCTTT,CASGRDGDQQFF,NA,TRBV11-2,TRBJ2-1,NA
TGTGCCAGCAGTCCCCCCGGGTTACCCGGGGCCAACGTCCTGACTTTC,CASSPPGLPGANVLTF,NA,TRBV12-3/TRBV12-4,TRBJ2-6,NA
TGCAGTGCTACTAGCGGGAGGTTGAGAGAGCAGTACTTC,CSATSGRLREQYF,TRBD2,TRBV20-1,TRBJ2-5,NA
TGTGCCAGCGGTTACTCTAAGGGTAGGACCACTGAAGCTTTCTTT,CASGYSKGRTTEAFF,NA,TRBV6-5,TRBJ1-1,few
TGCGCCAGCAGCCAAGACAGGGCAGGTTGGGAGCAGTACTTC,CASSQDRAGWEQYF,NA,TRBV4-1,TRBJ2-7,few
TGCGCCAGCAGCCCCATTATAGGGACTAGCGGGAGGGCCGCGGAGCAGTTCTTC,CASSPIIGTSGRAAEQFF,TRBD2,TRBV10-1,TRBJ2-1,NA
TGCAGCGTTGCTGGGGGGATAAACTCTGAAGCTTTCTTT,CSVAGGINSEAFF,NA,TRBV29-1,TRBJ1-1,many
TGTGCCAGCAGCCCCGACAAGGGGGTTGTCGGGGAGCTGTTTTTT,CASSPDKGVVGELFF,NA,TRBV7-8,TRBJ2-2,NA
TGCAGCGGAAGAACAGGGAGCTCCTACAATGAGCAGTTCTTC,CSGRTGSSYNEQFF,NA,TRBV29-1,TRBJ2-1,many
TGTGCCAGCAGCCCCCGGCTAGCAAGTGGCACAGATACGCAGTATTTT,CASSPRLASGTDTQYF,NA,TRBV11-2,TRBJ2-3,medium-sized
TGCAGCGTGGGAGGACAGGGTTCCGGGGAGCTGTTTTTT,CSVGGQGSGELFF,TRBD1,TRBV29-1,TRBJ2-2,many
TGTGCCAGCAGCTACATGCAGGGCTACGAGCAGTACTTC,CASSYMQGYEQYF,NA,TRBV7-9,TRBJ2-7,NA
TGTGCCAGCAGCTTGGTCAGCACCGGGGAGCTGTTTTTT,CASSLVSTGELFF,NA,TRBV5-6,TRBJ2-2,NA
TGTGCCAGCACATTAACTGGGGCCTACGAGCAGTACTTC,CASTLTGAYEQYF,NA,TRBV6-6,TRBJ2-7,many
TGCAGCGTACTACTTAGCACAGATACGCAGTATTTT,CSVLLSTDTQYF,NA,TRBV29-1,TRBJ2-3,many
TGTGCCAGCAGTTTTTTCAGGGGGCAAGTAGAGCAGTACTTC,CASSFFRGQVEQYF,TRBD1,TRBV28,TRBJ2-7,NA
TGTGCCAGCAGTTTAAGTTCCGTCGGGCAGTACTTC,CASSLSSVGQYF,NA,TRBV11-2,TRBJ2-7,NA
TGTGCCAGCAGTGGGACTAGTTGGTACGAGCAGTACTTC,CASSGTSWYEQYF,TRBD2,TRBV5-6,TRBJ2-7,NA
TGTGCCAGCAGTTACCGACCGGGACAGGGGCTGTACGAGCAGTACTTC,CASSYRPGQGLYEQYF,TRBD1,TRBV6-5,TRBJ2-7,NA
TGCGCCAGCGGGCCACAGGGTGGGACAGATACGCAGTATTTT,CASGPQGGTDTQYF,NA,TRBV5-1,TRBJ2-3,NA
TGTGTCAGCAGCTCCGGGACCAGGGTTCGCTCTAATGAGCAGTTCTTC,CVSSSGTRVRSNEQFF,NA,TRBV11-2,TRBJ2-1,NA
TGTGCCAGCAGCCTCACCCCGGAGAATTCACCCCTCCACTTT,CASSLTPENSPLHF,NA,TRBV7-9,TRBJ1-6,once
TGTGCCAGCAGTTTAAGCGGGGGGTATAATGAAAAACTGTTTTTT,CASSLSGGYNEKLFF,NA,TRBV12-3/TRBV12-4,TRBJ1-4,NA
TGTGCCAGCAGCCCGACTGGCTACTTCTACGAGCAGTACTTC,CASSPTGYFYEQYF,NA,TRBV11-2,TRBJ2-7,NA
TGTGCCATCAGTTTGGGAGGACAGCCCCAAGAGACCCAGTACTTC,CAISLGGQPQETQYF,NA,TRBV10-3,TRBJ2-5,many
TGTGCCAGCAGTTTGGGAGGGAGGGCCTCGGAGAATGAGCAGTTCTTC,CASSLGGRASENEQFF,TRBD2,TRBV12-3/TRBV12-4,TRBJ2-1,NA
TGTGCCAGCAGCCGAGGGAAAGGATGGGGTACTGAAACTTTCTTT,CASSRGKGWGTETFF,NA,TRBV14,TRBJ1-1,NA
TGCTCCAGCAGCCCGCAACCGGGACAGGGATCGGGGGAGCTGTTTTTT,CSSSPQPGQGSGELFF,TRBD1,TRBV4-1,TRBJ2-2,NA
TGTGCCAACAGCTTAGCCCAGGCGATGAGCGGGGAGACCCAGTACTTC,CANSLAQAMSGETQYF,NA,TRBV7-9,TRBJ2-5,once
TGCGCCAGCAGCTTGGGGGACAGGCCTATGCAAGAGACACAGTACTTC,CASSLGDRPMQETQYF,TRBD1,TRBV5-1,TRBJ2-5,NA
TGTGCCAGCAGCGTCCTCCAGCCCGGGATCAATGAGCAGTTCTTC,CASSVLQPGINEQFF,NA,TRBV12-3/TRBV12-4,TRBJ2-1,NA
TGCACCGTTCTCGGACAGGGGCCTAACTATGGCTACACCTTC,CTVLGQGPNYGYTF,TRBD1,TRBV29-1,TRBJ1-2,NA
TGTGCCAGCAGCCGACAGGGGTTTGAGCAGTTCTTC,CASSRQGFEQFF,TRBD1,TRBV11-2,TRBJ2-1,many
TGTGCCAGCACCTCTCTAGCGGGAGGATACAATGAGCAGTTCTTC,CASTSLAGGYNEQFF,TRBD2,TRBV11-2,TRBJ2-1,NA
TGTGCCAGCAGATTACCGGGGGCTGGGGACGATCAGTACTTC,CASRLPGAGDDQYF,NA,TRBV13,TRBJ2-7,NA
TGCGCCAGCAGACTAGCGGGTGTGAACACCGGGGAGCTGTTTTTT,CASRLAGVNTGELFF,TRBD2,TRBV10-2,TRBJ2-2,NA
TGTGCCAGCAGCTTGGGCCGACAGGGGGATACGCAGTATTTT,CASSLGRQGDTQYF,TRBD1,TRBV11-1,TRBJ2-3,many
TGTGCCAGCAGTTTGGGGCAGAGAGTAACAGAGCAGTACTTC,CASSLGQRVTEQYF,NA,TRBV12-3/TRBV12-4,TRBJ2-7,NA
TGCGCCAGCTCCTTCGGGGTAAGCGGGAGTACCACCGGGGAGCTGTTTTTT,CASSFGVSGSTTGELFF,TRBD2,TRBV4-1,TRBJ2-2,NA
TGTGCCAGCAGCTTAGTAGGTCACAATAAGCAGTTCTTC,CASSLVGHNKQFF,NA,TRBV11-3,TRBJ2-1,NA
TGCGCCAGCAGCCCGGCTGGGGCTTATGTCACCTACGAGCAGTACTTC,CASSPAGAYVTYEQYF,NA,TRBV5-1,TRBJ2-7,NA
TGCGCCAGCAGCTCGACCGCAACTTATGAAAAACTGTTTTTT,CASSSTATYEKLFF,NA,TRBV4-1,TRBJ1-4,NA